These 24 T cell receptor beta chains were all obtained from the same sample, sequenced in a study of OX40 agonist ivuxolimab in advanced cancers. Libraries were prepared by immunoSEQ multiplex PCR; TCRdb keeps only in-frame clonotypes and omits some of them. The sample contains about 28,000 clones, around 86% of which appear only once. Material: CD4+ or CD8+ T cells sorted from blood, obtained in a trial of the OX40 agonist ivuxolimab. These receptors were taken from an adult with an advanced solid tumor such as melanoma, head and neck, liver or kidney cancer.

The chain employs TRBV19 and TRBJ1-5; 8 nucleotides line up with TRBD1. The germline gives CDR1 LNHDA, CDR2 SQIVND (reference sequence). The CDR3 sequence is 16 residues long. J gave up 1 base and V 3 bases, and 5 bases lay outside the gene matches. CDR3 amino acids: CASSIGRQGSNQPQHF. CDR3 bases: TGTGCCAGTAGTATTGGTCGACAGGGGAGCAATCAGCCCCAGCATTTT. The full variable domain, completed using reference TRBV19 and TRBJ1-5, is DGGITQSPKYLFRKEGQNVTLSCEQNLNHDAMYWYRQDPGQGLRLIYYSQIVNDFQKGDIAEGYSVSREKKESFPLTVTSAQKNPTAFYLCASSIGRQGSNQPQHFGDGTRLSIL.

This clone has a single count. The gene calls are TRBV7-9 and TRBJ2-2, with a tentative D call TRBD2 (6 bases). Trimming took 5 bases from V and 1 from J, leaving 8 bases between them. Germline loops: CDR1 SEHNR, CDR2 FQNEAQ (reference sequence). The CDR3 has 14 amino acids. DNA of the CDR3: TGTGCCAGCAGCCATAGCGGGAACACCGGGGAGCTGTTTTTT. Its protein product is CASSHSGNTGELFF. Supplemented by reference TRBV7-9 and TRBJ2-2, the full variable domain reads DTGVSQNPRHKITKRGQNVTFRCDPISEHNRLYWYRQTLGQGPEFLTYFQNEAQLEKSRLLSDRFSAERPKGSFSTLEIQRTEQGDSAMYLCASSHSGNTGELFFGEGSRLTVL.

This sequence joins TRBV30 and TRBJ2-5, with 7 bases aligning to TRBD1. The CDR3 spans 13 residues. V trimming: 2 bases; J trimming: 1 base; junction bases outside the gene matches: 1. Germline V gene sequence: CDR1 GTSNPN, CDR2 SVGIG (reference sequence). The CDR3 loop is CAWSRDSQETQYF. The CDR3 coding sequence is TGTGCCTGGAGTCGGGACAGCCAAGAGACCCAGTACTTC.

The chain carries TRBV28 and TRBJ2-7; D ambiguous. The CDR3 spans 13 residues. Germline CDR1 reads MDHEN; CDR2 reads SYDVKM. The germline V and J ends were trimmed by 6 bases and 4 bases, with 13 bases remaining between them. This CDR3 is CASSPPGLYEQYF. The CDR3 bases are TGTGCCAGCAGCCCTCCCGGGTTATACGAGCAGTACTTC. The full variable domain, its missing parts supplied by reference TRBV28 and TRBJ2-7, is DVKVTQSSRYLVKRTGEKVFLECVQDMDHENMFWYRQDPGLGLRLIYFSYDVKMKEKGDIPEGYSVSREKKERFSLILESASTNQTSMYLCASSPPGLYEQYFGPGTRLTVT.

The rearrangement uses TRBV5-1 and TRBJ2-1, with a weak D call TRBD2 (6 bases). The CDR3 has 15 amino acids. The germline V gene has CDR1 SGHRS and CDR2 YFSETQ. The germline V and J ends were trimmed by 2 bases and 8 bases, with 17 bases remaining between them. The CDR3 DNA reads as TGCGCCAGCAGCTTACGGGGGTCCGAGGGCGATGAGCAGTTCTTC. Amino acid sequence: CASSLRGSEGDEQFF.

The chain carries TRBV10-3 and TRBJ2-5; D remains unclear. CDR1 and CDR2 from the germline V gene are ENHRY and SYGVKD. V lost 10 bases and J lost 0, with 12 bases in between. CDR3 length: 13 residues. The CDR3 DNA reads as TGTGCCACCCTAAGGTCTAACCAAGAGACCCAGTACTTC. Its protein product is CATLRSNQETQYF.

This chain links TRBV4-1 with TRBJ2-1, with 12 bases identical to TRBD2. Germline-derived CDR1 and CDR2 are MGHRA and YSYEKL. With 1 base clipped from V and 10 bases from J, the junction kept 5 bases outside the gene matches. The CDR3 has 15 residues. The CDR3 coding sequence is TGCGCCAGCAGCCAAGCTAGCGGGAGGGCTGGAGAGCAGTTCTTC. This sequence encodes CASSQASGRAGEQFF.

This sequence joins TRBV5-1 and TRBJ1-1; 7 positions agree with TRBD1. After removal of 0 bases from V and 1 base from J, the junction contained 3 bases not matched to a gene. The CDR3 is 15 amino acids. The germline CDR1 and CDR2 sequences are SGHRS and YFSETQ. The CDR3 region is CASSLAGTENTEAFF. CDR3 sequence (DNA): TGCGCCAGCAGCTTGGCCGGGACAGAGAACACTGAAGCTTTCTTT.

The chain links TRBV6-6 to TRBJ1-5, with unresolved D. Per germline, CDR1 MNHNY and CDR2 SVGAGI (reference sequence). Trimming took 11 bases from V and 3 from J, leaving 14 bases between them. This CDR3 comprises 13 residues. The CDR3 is CAGAHGDNQPQHF. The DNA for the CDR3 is TGTGCCGGCGCCCACGGGGACAATCAGCCCCAGCATTTT.

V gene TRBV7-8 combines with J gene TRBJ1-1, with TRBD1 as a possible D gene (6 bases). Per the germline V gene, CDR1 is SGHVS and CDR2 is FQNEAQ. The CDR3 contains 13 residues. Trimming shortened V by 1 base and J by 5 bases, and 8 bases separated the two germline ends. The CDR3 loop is CASSLGGLTEAFF. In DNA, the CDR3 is TGTGCCAGCAGCTTAGGGGGGCTGACTGAAGCTTTCTTT. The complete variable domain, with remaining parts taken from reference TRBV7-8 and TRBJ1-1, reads GAGVSQSPRYKVAKRGQDVALRCDPISGHVSLFWYQQALGQGPEFLTYFQNEAQLDKSGLPSDRFFAERPEGSVSTLKIQRTQQEDSAVYLCASSLGGLTEAFFGQGTRLTVV.

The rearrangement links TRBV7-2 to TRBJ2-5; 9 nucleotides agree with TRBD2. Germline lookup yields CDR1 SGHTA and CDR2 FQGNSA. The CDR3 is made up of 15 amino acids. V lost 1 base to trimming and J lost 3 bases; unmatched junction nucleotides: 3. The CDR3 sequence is CASSLDASGKETQYF. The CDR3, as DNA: TGTGCCAGCAGCTTAGATGCTAGCGGGAAAGAGACCCAGTACTTC.

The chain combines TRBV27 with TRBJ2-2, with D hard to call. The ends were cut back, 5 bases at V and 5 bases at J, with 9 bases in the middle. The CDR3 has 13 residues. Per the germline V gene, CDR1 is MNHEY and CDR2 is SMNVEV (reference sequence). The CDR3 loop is CASSPGTTGELFF. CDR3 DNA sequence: TGTGCCAGCAGTCCGGGCACTACCGGGGAGCTGTTTTTT.

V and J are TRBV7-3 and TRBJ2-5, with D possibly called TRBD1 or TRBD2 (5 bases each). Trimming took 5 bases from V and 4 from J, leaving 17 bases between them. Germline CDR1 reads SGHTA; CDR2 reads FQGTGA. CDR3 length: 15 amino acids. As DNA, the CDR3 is TGTGCCAGCAGCCTATACTCCGGGGCGGGAGAGACCCAGTACTTC. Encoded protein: CASSLYSGAGETQYF.

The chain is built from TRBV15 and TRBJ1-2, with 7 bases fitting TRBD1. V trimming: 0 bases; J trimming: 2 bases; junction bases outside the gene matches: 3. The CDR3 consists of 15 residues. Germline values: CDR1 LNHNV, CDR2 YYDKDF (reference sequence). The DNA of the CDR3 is TGTGCCACCAGCAGAGATAGGGGGCCGAACTATGGCTACACCTTC. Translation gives CATSRDRGPNYGYTF.

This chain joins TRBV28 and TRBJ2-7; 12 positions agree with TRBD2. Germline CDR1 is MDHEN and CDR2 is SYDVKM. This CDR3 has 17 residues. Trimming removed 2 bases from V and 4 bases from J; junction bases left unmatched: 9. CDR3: CASSLPNRLAGVYEQYF. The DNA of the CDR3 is TGTGCCAGCAGTTTACCAAACCGACTAGCGGGAGTTTACGAGCAGTACTTC. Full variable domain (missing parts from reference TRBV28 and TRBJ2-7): DVKVTQSSRYLVKRTGEKVFLECVQDMDHENMFWYRQDPGLGLRLIYFSYDVKMKEKGDIPEGYSVSREKKERFSLILESASTNQTSMYLCASSLPNRLAGVYEQYFGPGTRLTVT.

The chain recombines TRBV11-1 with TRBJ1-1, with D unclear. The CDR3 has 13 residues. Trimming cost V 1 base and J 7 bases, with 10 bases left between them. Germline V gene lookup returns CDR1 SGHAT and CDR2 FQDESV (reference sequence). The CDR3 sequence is CASSLERGYEAFF. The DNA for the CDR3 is TGTGCCAGCAGCTTAGAGAGAGGGTATGAAGCTTTCTTT.

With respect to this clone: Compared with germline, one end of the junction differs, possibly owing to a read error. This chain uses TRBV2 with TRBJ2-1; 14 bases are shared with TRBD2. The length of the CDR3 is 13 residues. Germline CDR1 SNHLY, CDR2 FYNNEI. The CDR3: CASRGLAGAEQFF. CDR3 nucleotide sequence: TGCGCCAGCAGGGGACTAGCGGGAGCTGAGCAGTTCTTC. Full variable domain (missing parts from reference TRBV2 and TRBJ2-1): EPEVTQTPSHQVTQMGQEVILRCVPISNHLYFYWYRQILGQKVEFLVSFYNNEISEKSEIFDDQFSVERPDGSNFTLKIRSTKLEDSAMYFCASRGLAGAEQFFGPGTRLTVL.

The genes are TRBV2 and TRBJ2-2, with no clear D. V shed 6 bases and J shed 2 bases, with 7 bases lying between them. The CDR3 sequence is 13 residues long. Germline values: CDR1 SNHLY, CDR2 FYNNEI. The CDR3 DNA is TGTGCCAGCAGGTCTCAAAACACCGGGGAGCTGTTTTTT. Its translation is CASRSQNTGELFF.

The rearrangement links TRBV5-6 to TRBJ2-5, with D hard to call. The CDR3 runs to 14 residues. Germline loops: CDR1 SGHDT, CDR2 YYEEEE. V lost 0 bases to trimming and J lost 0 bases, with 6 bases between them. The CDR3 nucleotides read TGTGCCAGCAGCTTGGCATTTAACCAAGAGACCCAGTACTTC. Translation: CASSLAFNQETQYF. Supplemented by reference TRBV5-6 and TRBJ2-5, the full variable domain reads DAGVTQSPTHLIKTRGQQVTLRCSPKSGHDTVSWYQQALGQGPQFIFQYYEEEERQRGNFPDRFSGHQFPNYSSELNVNALLLGDSALYLCASSLAFNQETQYFGPGTRLLVL.

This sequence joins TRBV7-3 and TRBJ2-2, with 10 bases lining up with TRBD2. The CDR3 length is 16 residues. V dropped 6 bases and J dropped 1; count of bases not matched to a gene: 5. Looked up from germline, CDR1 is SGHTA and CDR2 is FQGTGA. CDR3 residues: CASSLLAGLNTGELFF. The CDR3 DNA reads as TGTGCCAGCAGTCTACTAGCGGGACTGAACACCGGGGAGCTGTTTTTT.

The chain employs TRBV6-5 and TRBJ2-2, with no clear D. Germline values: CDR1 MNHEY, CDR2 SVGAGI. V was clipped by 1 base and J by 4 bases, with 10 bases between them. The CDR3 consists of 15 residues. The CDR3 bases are TGTGCCAGCAGTTACTTCCAGGTCGGCACCGGGGAGCTGTTTTTT. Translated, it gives CASSYFQVGTGELFF.

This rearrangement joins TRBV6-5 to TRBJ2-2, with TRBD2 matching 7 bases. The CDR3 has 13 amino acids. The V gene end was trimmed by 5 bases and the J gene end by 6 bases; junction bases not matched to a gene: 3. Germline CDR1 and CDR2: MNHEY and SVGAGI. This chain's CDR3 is CASSLAEAGELFF. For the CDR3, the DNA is TGTGCCAGCAGTCTAGCGGAGGCCGGGGAGCTGTTTTTT.

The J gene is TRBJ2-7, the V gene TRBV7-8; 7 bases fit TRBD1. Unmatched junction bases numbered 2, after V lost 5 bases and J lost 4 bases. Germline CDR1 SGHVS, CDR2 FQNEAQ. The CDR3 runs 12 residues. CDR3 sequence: CASSQGEYEQYF. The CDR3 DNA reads TGTGCCAGCAGCCAGGGGGAATACGAGCAGTACTTC.

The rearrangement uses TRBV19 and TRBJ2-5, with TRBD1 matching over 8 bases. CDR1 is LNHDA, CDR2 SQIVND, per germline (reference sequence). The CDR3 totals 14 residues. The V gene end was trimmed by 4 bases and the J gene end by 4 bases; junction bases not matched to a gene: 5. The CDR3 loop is CASSTRTGRETQYF. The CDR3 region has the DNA TGTGCCAGTAGTACTAGGACAGGGAGAGAGACCCAGTACTTC.